Listed below are T cell receptor beta chains from one sample, sequenced in a study of T cell repertoires in cytomegalovirus infection. TCRdb reprocessed the reads via MiXCR and lists one record per CDR3 protein. The profile shows about 310,000 distinct CDR3 sequences, 20% to 30% of them singletons. Their antigens remain unidentified. This specimen was cultured PBMCs, taken from culture after CMV antigen stimulation. The receptors derive from a human donor in good health (CMV status not recorded). Some clones in this sample may be carry-over from other donors' samples. Each CDR3 is given with its conserved first and last residue.

v_call	j_call	cdr3_aa
TRBV29-1	TRBJ2-3	CSVERVQSTDTQYF
TRBV7-9	TRBJ2-3	CASSLVDTTDTQYF
TRBV6-1	TRBJ1-5	CASSWTGGYDQPQHF
TRBV20-1	TRBJ2-4	CSARETGGIQYF
TRBV5-1	TRBJ1-2	CASSPGPRVTSYTF
TRBV28	TRBJ2-1	CASTRRVPNEQFF
TRBV20-1	TRBJ2-5	CSAIAGVETQYF
TRBV28	TRBJ2-1	CASSPRTSGDPLRDEQFF
TRBV7-2	TRBJ2-2	CASSFGSITGELFF
TRBV4-2	TRBJ2-7	CASSQGLAREQYF
TRBV24-1	TRBJ2-1	CATSDLGAPKQFF
TRBV7-2	TRBJ2-5	CASSSIAAEETQYF
TRBV2	TRBJ2-5	CASSEARGRRAWQETQYF
TRBV6-6	TRBJ2-7	CASTMGLAHEQYF
TRBV7-9	TRBJ2-1	CASSLLTSGKTEQFF
TRBV14	TRBJ2-1	CASSQDLRTAYNEQFF